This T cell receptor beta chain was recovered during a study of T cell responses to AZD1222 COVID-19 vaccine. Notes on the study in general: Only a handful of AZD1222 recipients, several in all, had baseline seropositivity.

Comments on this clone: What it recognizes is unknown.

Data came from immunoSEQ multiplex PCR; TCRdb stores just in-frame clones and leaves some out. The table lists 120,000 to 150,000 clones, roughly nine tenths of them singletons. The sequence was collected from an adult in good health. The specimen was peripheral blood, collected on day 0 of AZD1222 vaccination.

CDR3 DNA sequence: TGCAGCGTTAGGTCAGATACGCAGTATTTT. It specifies CSVRSDTQYF. The rearrangement uses TRBV29-1 and TRBJ2-3; D unresolved. Trimming pared 5 bases from V and 4 bases from J, leaving 4 bases between. This CDR3 has 10 residues. The V gene's germline CDR1 is SQVTM and CDR2 ANQGSEA.